Listed below are T cell receptor beta chains from one sample, sequenced in a study of shared clonotypes between healthy human individuals. The protocol was immunoSEQ multiplex PCR, while the TCRdb copy is restricted to in-frame clones and leaves out a portion. The sample lists over a million clones; around 97% were seen once. The sequencing sample was made of naive CD4+ T cells sorted from blood. All receptors derive from a man under 40 in good health. CDR3s include the opening cysteine and the closing phenylalanine or tryptophan. The D gene is left open where the match is weak. For some rows the clone size is stated as once, few or many, or as a class when expanded; others skip it.

d_gene: .
j_gene: TRBJ2-1
v_gene: TRBV7-2
abundance: .
CDR3aa: CASSQDSYNEQFF
CDR3nt: TGTGCCAGCAGCCAAGACTCTTACAATGAGCAGTTCTTC

d_gene: .
j_gene: TRBJ2-7
v_gene: TRBV7-8
abundance: .
CDR3aa: CASSLLAGAYEQYF
CDR3nt: TGTGCCAGCAGCTTACTGGCAGGGGCCTACGAGCAGTACTTC

d_gene: TRBD1
j_gene: TRBJ1-2
v_gene: TRBV9
abundance: .
CDR3aa: CASSTGQGGYYGYTF
CDR3nt: TGTGCCAGCAGCACAGGACAGGGTGGATACTATGGCTACACCTTC

d_gene: TRBD1
j_gene: TRBJ2-7
v_gene: TRBV9
abundance: .
CDR3aa: CASSVALTGGVHEQYF
CDR3nt: TGTGCCAGCAGCGTAGCTCTGACAGGGGGCGTCCACGAGCAGTACTTC

d_gene: TRBD2
j_gene: TRBJ2-7
v_gene: TRBV28
abundance: .
CDR3aa: CASSLGGTSGFSYEQYF
CDR3nt: TGTGCCAGCAGTTTAGGGGGGACTAGCGGTTTCTCCTACGAGCAGTACTTC

d_gene: .
j_gene: TRBJ2-7
v_gene: TRBV11-3
abundance: .
CDR3aa: CASSNYEQYF
CDR3nt: TGTGCCAGCAGCAATTACGAGCAGTACTTC

d_gene: TRBD2
j_gene: TRBJ2-3
v_gene: TRBV7-3
abundance: .
CDR3aa: CASSLRAGGTGDTQYF
CDR3nt: TGTGCCAGCAGCTTACGAGCGGGAGGCACAGGGGATACGCAGTATTTT

d_gene: .
j_gene: TRBJ2-7
v_gene: TRBV11-2
abundance: .
CDR3aa: CASSLAREMQYF
CDR3nt: TGTGCCAGCAGCCTAGCCAGGGAAATGCAGTACTTC

d_gene: .
j_gene: TRBJ1-5
v_gene: TRBV27
abundance: .
CDR3aa: CATGRGGNLDQPQHF
CDR3nt: TGTGCCACCGGAAGGGGGGGTAACTTAGATCAGCCCCAGCATTTT

d_gene: TRBD2
j_gene: TRBJ2-3
v_gene: TRBV27
abundance: .
CDR3aa: CASSFLGAGGDDTQYF
CDR3nt: TGTGCCAGCAGTTTTCTCGGGGCGGGGGGAGACGATACGCAGTATTTT

d_gene: .
j_gene: TRBJ2-3
v_gene: TRBV6-6
abundance: .
CDR3aa: CASSYSYLDTQYF
CDR3nt: TGTGCCAGCAGTTACTCCTACCTAGATACGCAGTATTTT

d_gene: TRBD1
j_gene: TRBJ2-3
v_gene: TRBV5-1
abundance: .
CDR3aa: CASSAGQGTDTQYF
CDR3nt: TGCGCCAGCAGTGCGGGACAGGGCACAGATACGCAGTATTTT

d_gene: TRBD2
j_gene: TRBJ2-7
v_gene: TRBV15
abundance: .
CDR3aa: CATSRDRSNSGSVYEQYF
CDR3nt: TGTGCCACCAGCAGAGATCGAAGTAATAGCGGGAGTGTTTACGAGCAGTACTTC

d_gene: TRBD2
j_gene: TRBJ2-1
v_gene: TRBV5-1
abundance: .
CDR3aa: CASSSSGRDYNEQFF
CDR3nt: TGCGCCAGCAGCTCTAGCGGGAGGGATTACAATGAGCAGTTCTTC

d_gene: .
j_gene: TRBJ1-5
v_gene: TRBV30
abundance: .
CDR3aa: CAWSGQSLQDQPQHF
CDR3nt: TGTGCCTGGAGTGGACAGAGTCTTCAGGACCAGCCCCAGCATTTT

d_gene: TRBD1
j_gene: TRBJ2-1
v_gene: TRBV30
abundance: .
CDR3aa: CAWSMTGAYNEQFF
CDR3nt: TGTGCCTGGAGTATGACAGGGGCCTACAATGAGCAGTTCTTC

d_gene: TRBD1
j_gene: TRBJ1-2
v_gene: TRBV4-1
abundance: once
CDR3aa: CASSQGTGLLGYTF
CDR3nt: TGCGCCAGCAGCCAAGGGACAGGCTTGTTAGGCTACACCTTC

d_gene: .
j_gene: TRBJ2-7
v_gene: TRBV5-4
abundance: once
CDR3aa: CASSLFTGSYEQYF
CDR3nt: TGTGCCAGCAGCTTGTTTACAGGATCCTACGAGCAGTACTTC

d_gene: TRBD1
j_gene: TRBJ1-4
v_gene: TRBV28
abundance: once
CDR3aa: CASSPRDRGEKLFF
CDR3nt: TGTGCCAGCAGTCCCCGGGACAGGGGTGAAAAACTGTTTTTT

d_gene: TRBD1
j_gene: TRBJ2-1
v_gene: TRBV28
abundance: .
CDR3aa: CASRGTGARSSEQFF
CDR3nt: TGTGCCAGCAGGGGGACAGGGGCCCGAAGTTCTGAGCAGTTCTTC

d_gene: .
j_gene: TRBJ2-2
v_gene: TRBV4-1
abundance: .
CDR3aa: CASSQDWAISTGELFF
CDR3nt: TGCGCCAGCAGCCAAGATTGGGCCATAAGCACCGGGGAGCTGTTTTTT

d_gene: .
j_gene: TRBJ2-7
v_gene: TRBV10-1
abundance: .
CDR3aa: CASREEQGEQYF
CDR3nt: TGCGCCAGCAGAGAAGAACAGGGCGAGCAGTACTTC

d_gene: .
j_gene: TRBJ2-1
v_gene: TRBV7-9
abundance: .
CDR3aa: CASSLGQYNEQFF
CDR3nt: TGTGCCAGCAGCTTAGGGCAATACAATGAGCAGTTCTTC